One sample yielded the 25 T cell receptor beta chains listed below, sequenced in a study of shared T cell receptors in the human thymus. TCRdb keeps only in-frame clones here, not all; method: immunoSEQ multiplex PCR. Here the sample spans 700,000 or so clones, over 75% being singletons. These data also featured in a second study, about human thymus T cells.

Source material: thymocytes. These receptors all come from a girl under three years old with a congenital heart defect.

This chain joins TRBV7-8 and TRBJ1-5; D unclear. Trimming left V 2 bases short and J 0 bases short, with 5 bases between. CDR3 length: 14 residues. Per the germline V gene, CDR1 is SGHVS and CDR2 is FQNEAQ. The CDR3, as DNA: TGTGCCAGCAGCTTAAGTAGTAGCAATCAGCCCCAGCATTTT. Amino acids: CASSLSSSNQPQHF.

The chain uses TRBV4-1 and TRBJ2-3; maybe TRBD2 (5 bases). Trimming removed 2 bases from V and 5 bases from J, with 11 bases in between. CDR1 and CDR2 (germline): MGHRA, YSYEKL. There are 14 residues in the CDR3. The CDR3 DNA reads as TGCGCCAGCAGCCAACCAGGAGGTTTAGATACGCAGTATTTT. Amino acid sequence: CASSQPGGLDTQYF.

The CDR3 coding sequence is TGTGCCAGCAGCAGCAGCCGGGACAGCTACACTGAAGCTTTCTTT. This translates into CASSSSRDSYTEAFF. V and J are TRBV11-2 and TRBJ1-1; 7 positions match TRBD1. The CDR3 length is 15 residues. Germline values: CDR1 SGHAT, CDR2 FQNNGV. Trimming cost V 5 bases and J 3 bases; bases outside gene matches: 9.

This chain joins TRBV30 and TRBJ1-1; no clear D. Germline CDR1 and CDR2: GTSNPN and SVGIG (reference sequence). Trimming removed 0 bases at V and 1 base at J, with 6 bases between. This CDR3 is built from 13 residues. The CDR3 spells CAWSVPENTEAFF. The CDR3 DNA reads TGTGCCTGGAGTGTACCAGAGAACACTGAAGCTTTCTTT.

The chain is built from TRBV19 and TRBJ1-2; tentatively, D is TRBD1 (5 bases). The CDR3 loop spans 12 amino acids. Looked up from germline, CDR1 is LNHDA and CDR2 is SQIVND (reference sequence). V was pared by 5 bases and J by 8 bases, with 12 bases between. The CDR3 loop is CASSSREVGYTF. In DNA, the CDR3 is TGTGCCAGTAGTTCCAGGGAGGTCGGCTACACCTTC.

Details on this clone: Within the sample, other DNA sequences also encode this same CDR3. This chain connects TRBV27 to TRBJ2-3; D is possibly TRBD1 (6 bases). The CDR3 covers 14 residues. The V end was cut by 6 bases, the J end by 0 bases, with 10 bases between. The germline CDR1 and CDR2 sequences are MNHEY and SMNVEV (reference sequence). The CDR3 here is CASSQGSSTDTQYF. The CDR3 DNA sequence: TGTGCCAGCAGCCAGGGGTCTAGCACAGATACGCAGTATTTT.

This clone was seen only once. This chain joins TRBV9 and TRBJ1-3; perhaps TRBD1 as D (5 bases). The CDR3 consists of 16 residues. The V and J ends lost 2 bases and 1 base respectively, with 13 bases between them. Germline V lookup: CDR1 SGDLS, CDR2 YYNGEE. The CDR3 loop is CASSVAGSVSGNTIYF. In DNA, the CDR3 is TGTGCCAGCAGCGTTGCAGGGTCGGTTTCTGGAAACACCATATATTTT.

The gene calls are TRBV5-1 and TRBJ2-7; 8 bases line up with TRBD2. The CDR3 contains 16 residues. Germline V gene lookup returns CDR1 SGHRS and CDR2 YFSETQ. The J segment lost 4 bases and the V segment lost 4 bases, leaving 13 bases of the junction unmatched. The CDR3 loop is CASSPKPGLGIYEQYF. CDR3 DNA: TGCGCCAGCAGCCCGAAGCCGGGACTAGGGATTTACGAGCAGTACTTC.

The V call is TRBV18, the J call TRBJ1-1; 7 positions agree with TRBD1. Looked up from germline, CDR1 is KGHSH and CDR2 is LQKENI. V dropped 0 bases and J dropped 0; count of bases not matched to a gene: 19. The CDR3 has 21 residues. The CDR3: CASSPPGVVEGTEHVNTEAFF. The CDR3 bases are TGTGCCAGCTCACCACCGGGGGTAGTAGAAGGGACAGAGCATGTGAACACTGAAGCTTTCTTT.

This clone has more than one count but fewer than ten. The chain recombines TRBV11-2 with TRBJ2-5, with D maybe TRBD2 (6 bases). Germline-derived CDR1 and CDR2 are SGHAT and FQNNGV. This CDR3 has 17 amino acids. V was cut by 6 bases and J by 1 base, with 21 bases left in between. The CDR3 bases are TGTGCCAGCAGTCCGCCCGGGTCCCCGGAGGGCCAAGAGACCCAGTACTTC. Amino acids: CASSPPGSPEGQETQYF.

V gene TRBV6-6 combines with J gene TRBJ2-7; maybe TRBD2 (6 bases). CDR1 MNHNY and CDR2 SVGAGI come from the germline V gene (reference sequence). The V and J ends lost 0 bases and 9 bases respectively, with 21 bases between them. The CDR3 spans 16 residues. The CDR3 sequence is CASSYSFLEWGDAQYF. The CDR3 DNA reads TGTGCCAGCAGTTACTCTTTTTTGGAATGGGGGGATGCGCAGTACTTC.

The V and J genes are TRBV2 and TRBJ2-1; D is perhaps TRBD2 (6 bases). V was trimmed by 6 bases and J by 5 bases, leaving 32 bases between them. The CDR3 spans 20 residues. The germline gives CDR1 SNHLY, CDR2 FYNNEI. CDR3 sequence (DNA): TGTGCCAGCAGGGAGGTCCGAGTTCGCGGGGCCGCTGCTCTGCACAATGAGCAGTTCTTC. Translating it yields CASREVRVRGAAALHNEQFF.

The V gene is TRBV5-1, the J gene TRBJ2-7; TRBD1 aligns across 11 bases. The CDR3 is 16 residues long. Germline V gene lookup returns CDR1 SGHRS and CDR2 YFSETQ. V lost 1 base, J lost 4 bases, and 7 bases stayed unmatched. The CDR3 DNA follows: TGCGCCAGCAGCTTGAGCTCCGGGACAGGGGGGTACGAGCAGTACTTC. Residues: CASSLSSGTGGYEQYF.

This chain links TRBV6-5 with TRBJ2-5; TRBD1 might be the D (6 bases). Germline CDR1 is MNHEY and CDR2 is SVGAGI. The V gene lost 1 base and the J gene lost 4 bases, with 16 bases spanning the gap. This CDR3 comprises 16 residues. The CDR3 coding sequence is TGTGCCAGCAGTTACTGGCAGGACAGAGGGGTAGAGACCCAGTACTTC. Its protein product is CASSYWQDRGVETQYF.

This clone was counted a few times. V usage is TRBV4-1 and J usage is TRBJ2-4, with a weak D call TRBD2 (5 bases). This CDR3 spans 17 amino acids. Deletions cut 4 bases from V and 0 bases from J, with 16 bases between. CDR1 is MGHRA, CDR2 YSYEKL, per germline. CDR3 sequence: CASSRTYEGTAKNIQYF. The CDR3 DNA follows: TGCGCCAGCAGCCGTACATATGAGGGAACAGCCAAAAACATTCAGTACTTC.

J is TRBJ2-7 and V is TRBV5-5; a possible D gene is TRBD1 (6 bases). Between the trimmed V and J ends, which lost 0 bases and 4 bases, there was a span of 17 bases. The germline gives CDR1 SGHKS, CDR2 YYEKEE (reference sequence). This CDR3 region has 16 residues. CDR3 residues: CASSLVGHRAWYEQYF. CDR3 sequence (DNA): TGTGCCAGCAGCTTGGTTGGTCACAGGGCCTGGTACGAGCAGTACTTC.

The chain has TRBV11-2 and TRBJ1-1, with 8 bases aligning to TRBD1. The V gene's germline CDR1 is SGHAT and CDR2 FQNNGV. J was trimmed by 2 bases and V by 5 bases; bases with no gene match: 13. CDR3 length: 17 amino acids. The CDR3 region is CASSPPAMDRDNTEAFF. The DNA of the CDR3 is TGTGCCAGCAGCCCACCAGCCATGGACAGGGATAACACTGAAGCTTTCTTT.

The genes are TRBV7-2 and TRBJ1-2; 10 bases are shared with TRBD1. CDR1 SGHTA and CDR2 FQGNSA come from the germline V gene. Trimming removed 3 bases from V and 2 bases from J; junction bases left unmatched: 3. The CDR3 consists of 15 residues. The chain's CDR3 is CASSFGTGANYGYTF. CDR3 nucleotides: TGTGCCAGCAGCTTTGGGACAGGGGCGAACTATGGCTACACCTTC.

The chain employs TRBV18 and TRBJ2-5; D is possibly TRBD1 (6 bases). Germline values: CDR1 KGHSH, CDR2 LQKENI. V gave up 3 bases and J gave up 5 bases, with 16 bases separating them. CDR3 size: 15 residues. This CDR3 is CASSPVSRGGETQYF. DNA for the CDR3: TGTGCCAGCTCACCCGTTTCCAGGGGTGGCGAGACCCAGTACTTC.

J is TRBJ2-3 and V is TRBV15; D is possibly TRBD2 (6 bases). The V end was cut by 4 bases, the J end by 4 bases, with 12 bases between. The CDR3 runs to 14 residues. In germline, CDR1 is LNHNV, CDR2 YYDKDF (reference sequence). The CDR3 here is CATSNELAADTQYF. CDR3 sequence (DNA): TGTGCCACCAGCAATGAACTAGCCGCAGATACGCAGTATTTT.

V usage is TRBV7-6 and J usage is TRBJ1-1; TRBD1 might be the D (5 bases). The V gene lost 5 bases and the J gene lost 4 bases, with 20 bases spanning the gap. The CDR3 totals 16 residues. Germline-derived CDR1 and CDR2 are SGHVS and FNYEAQ. CDR3 loop: CASSEPNRLWRTEAFF. In DNA, the CDR3 is TGTGCCAGCAGCGAACCTAACAGGTTATGGCGCACTGAAGCTTTCTTT. The whole variable domain, filled in from reference TRBV7-6 and TRBJ1-1, reads GAGVSQSPRYKVTKRGQDVALRCDPISGHVSLYWYRQALGQGPEFLTYFNYEAQQDKSGLPNDRFSAERPEGSISTLTIQRTEQRDSAMYRCASSEPNRLWRTEAFFGQGTRLTVV.

This clone was observed a handful of times. The rearrangement uses TRBV28 and TRBJ2-7; 9 bases are a match to TRBD2. Trimming took 5 bases from V and 1 from J; bases not matched to a gene: 18. CDR1 is MDHEN, CDR2 SYDVKM, per germline. The CDR3 totals 19 residues. The CDR3 reads CASSPHPIPSGVESYEQYF. The CDR3 region has the DNA TGTGCCAGCAGTCCCCACCCAATTCCTAGCGGGGTCGAGTCCTACGAGCAGTACTTC. The full variable domain, completed using reference TRBV28 and TRBJ2-7, is DVKVTQSSRYLVKRTGEKVFLECVQDMDHENMFWYRQDPGLGLRLIYFSYDVKMKEKGDIPEGYSVSREKKERFSLILESASTNQTSMYLCASSPHPIPSGVESYEQYFGPGTRLTVT.

The CDR3, as DNA: TGTGCCACCAGCGGGGGGCGGGGGGAATACACAGATACGCAGTATTTT. Translated, it gives CATSGGRGEYTDTQYF. The chain recombines TRBV15 with TRBJ2-3, with TRBD2 identical over 8 bases. V lost 5 bases and J lost 2; bases outside the gene matches: 9. This CDR3 region has 16 residues. The germline V gene encodes CDR1 LNHNV and CDR2 YYDKDF (reference sequence).

The chain employs TRBV2 and TRBJ1-2, with D maybe TRBD1 (5 bases). CDR1 and CDR2 (germline): SNHLY, FYNNEI. The CDR3 extends over 17 amino acids. V was cut by 6 bases and J by 3 bases, with 23 bases left in between. CDR3 in DNA: TGTGCCAGCAGCGGACCCCTACAGGACGGTTACTACTATGGCTACACCTTC. Translated: CASSGPLQDGYYYGYTF.

The chain links TRBV7-2 to TRBJ2-1, with TRBD1 matching over 9 bases. Trimming took 2 bases from V and 8 from J; bases not matched to a gene: 10. The germline CDR1 and CDR2 sequences are SGHTA and FQGNSA. The CDR3 covers 16 residues. As DNA, the CDR3 is TGTGCCAGCAGCTTACCAATAGGACAGGGGAACGATGAGCAGTTCTTC. It translates to CASSLPIGQGNDEQFF.